The rows below give T cell receptor beta chains drawn from one sample of a study of T-cell reconstitution after alpha-beta-depleted transplantation in children. TCRdb called the PCR reads again in MiXCR, with one record for every CDR3 protein. The repertoire holds around 700,000 distinct CDR3 sequences, with around 13% as singletons. The sample consisted of PBMCs, taken before TCRalphabeta/CD19-depleted stem cell transplant. These receptors were collected from a girl aged 2-15 years with congenital amegakaryocytic thrombocytopenia, due to receive a stem cell transplant. Both conserved end residues are part of each CDR3. The D gene is left open where the match is weak. Only some rows state a clone size, as once, few, many or a class for expanded clones.

TRBD2	TRBV15	TRBJ2-3	-	CATSTLSGEDTQYF	TGTGCCACCAGCACTTTAAGCGGGGAAGATACGCAGTATTTT
-	TRBV5-1	TRBJ2-7	many	CASSLSWGYEQYF	TGCGCCAGCAGCTTGTCATGGGGATACGAGCAGTACTTC
-	TRBV6-5	TRBJ2-1	many	CASSYSIGDLDDNEQFF	TGTGCCAGCAGTTACTCGATAGGGGATTTGGATGACAATGAGCAGTTCTTC
-	TRBV19	TRBJ1-2	-	CASSIEAGYGYTF	TGTGCCAGTAGTATCGAGGCAGGGTATGGCTACACCTTC
-	TRBV30	TRBJ2-1	-	CAWSVNLRAEQFF	TGTGCCTGGAGTGTAAACCTTAGAGCCGAGCAGTTCTTC
TRBD2	TRBV20-1	TRBJ2-3	-	CSASLSGIPPTDTQYF	TGCAGTGCTAGTCTAAGCGGGATCCCACCCACAGATACGCAGTATTTT
-	TRBV5-1	TRBJ2-6	few	CASSLKAGAGANVLTF	TGCGCCAGCAGCTTGAAGGCTGGCGCTGGGGCCAACGTCCTGACTTTC
-	TRBV20-1	TRBJ2-1	many	CSAREKGPEQFF	TGCAGTGCTAGAGAAAAGGGGCCTGAGCAGTTCTTC
TRBD1	TRBV29-1	TRBJ1-3	-	CSAQGTASGNTIYF	TGCAGCGCCCAAGGGACAGCCTCTGGAAACACCATATATTTT
TRBD2	TRBV20-1	TRBJ2-7	-	CSASHRRLAGVAYEQYF	TGCAGTGCTAGTCACCGACGACTAGCGGGGGTTGCCTACGAGCAGTACTTC
TRBD1	TRBV5-1	TRBJ2-3	-	CASSPVGTGTDTQYF	TGCGCCAGCAGCCCAGTCGGGACAGGGACAGATACGCAGTATTTT
-	TRBV5-1	TRBJ2-3	-	CASSLTPGVVTDTQYF	TGCGCCAGCAGCTTGACACCGGGCGTTGTGACAGATACGCAGTATTTT
-	TRBV14	TRBJ2-7	-	CASSQDGLTGTYEQYF	TGTGCCAGCAGCCAAGATGGTTTAACGGGGACCTACGAGCAGTACTTC
-	TRBV20-1	TRBJ1-6	few	CSARDRAANYNSPLHF	TGCAGTGCTAGAGATAGGGCAGCAAACTATAATTCACCCCTCCACTTT
TRBD2	TRBV7-2	TRBJ2-7	-	CASSRDGLAGSYEQYF	TGTGCCAGCAGCCGGGACGGACTAGCGGGTTCCTACGAGCAGTACTTC
-	TRBV11-2	TRBJ2-7	many	CASSLEVSYLANYEQYF	TGTGCCAGCAGCTTAGAGGTTTCCTACCTAGCCAACTACGAGCAGTACTTC
-	TRBV11-2	TRBJ2-7	many	CASSRPRYEQYF	TGTGCCAGCAGCCGCCCGCGCTACGAGCAGTACTTC
-	TRBV15	TRBJ2-7	few	CATSKRSRGYEQYF	TGTGCCACCAGCAAGCGCTCTAGAGGCTACGAGCAGTACTTC
TRBD2	TRBV7-9	TRBJ2-6	-	CASSLGGSVSGANVLTF	TGTGCCAGCAGCTTAGGCGGGAGCGTTTCCGGGGCCAACGTCCTGACTTTC
-	TRBV5-1	TRBJ2-3	many	CASSPNLGGGTDTQYF	TGCGCCAGCAGCCCGAACCTGGGAGGTGGCACAGATACGCAGTATTTT